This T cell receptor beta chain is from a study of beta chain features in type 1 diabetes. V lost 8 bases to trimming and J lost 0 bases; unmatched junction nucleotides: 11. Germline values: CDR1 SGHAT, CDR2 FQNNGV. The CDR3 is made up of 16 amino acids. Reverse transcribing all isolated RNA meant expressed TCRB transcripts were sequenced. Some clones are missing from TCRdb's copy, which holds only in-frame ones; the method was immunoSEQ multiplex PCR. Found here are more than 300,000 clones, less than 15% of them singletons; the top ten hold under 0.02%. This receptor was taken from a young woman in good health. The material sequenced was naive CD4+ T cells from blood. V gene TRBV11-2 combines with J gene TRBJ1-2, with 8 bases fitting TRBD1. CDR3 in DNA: TGTGCCAGCTCGCGACAGGGGCACCCTACTAACTATGGCTACACCTTC. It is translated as CASSRQGHPTNYGYTF.